One sample yielded the 8 T cell receptor beta chains listed below, sequenced in a study of tumor and adjacent non-tumor tissue in lung cancer. A modified ARM-PCR protocol with three rounds of nested PCR amplified TCRbeta. Using its own MiXCR run on the multiplex PCR reads, TCRdb lists one record per CDR3 protein. This sample has 90,000 to 100,000 distinct CDR3 sequences, with 80% found just once. This sample's RNA came from whole unsorted tissue. Distant lung tissue was collected more than 3 cm away from the tumor edge. Sequencing was carried out using distant non-tumor lung tissue. The origin of the receptors is a man in his sixties with small cell lung cancer.

Turning to this clonotype: This could be a read error, since a much larger clone is one nucleotide away. The gene calls are TRBV28 and TRBJ2-6; D may be TRBD1 or TRBD2 (5 bases each). The CDR3 contains 19 residues. CDR1 is MDHEN and CDR2 is SYDVKM in the germline V gene. CDR3: CASSFLEWDRSSGANILTF. The DNA for the CDR3 is TGTGCCAGCAGTTTTCTAGAGTGGGACCGGAGCTCTGGGGCCAACATCCTGACTTTC.

A word on this clonotype: This clone may be a read error of a much larger clone one base away. The DNA of the CDR3 is TGTGCCTGCAACAGGGGCGAAGATACGCAGTATTTT. Translating gives CACNRGEDTQYF. V usage is TRBV30 and J usage is TRBJ2-3; 7 positions match TRBD1. The CDR3 is made up of 12 amino acids. Germline V gene sequence: CDR1 GTSNPN, CDR2 SVGIG (reference sequence). V shed 6 bases and J 5 bases; nucleotides not matched to a gene: 5. Supplemented by reference TRBV30 and TRBJ2-3, the full variable domain reads SQTIHQWPATLVQPVGSPLSLECTVEGTSNPNLYWYRQAAGRGLQLLFYSVGIGQISSEVPQNLSASRPQDRQFILSSKKLLLSDSGFYLCACNRGEDTQYFGPGTRLTVL.

As regards this clonotype: At one of its ends the junction is not consistent with the germline gene, which may arise from a read error. The gene calls are TRBV11-2 and TRBJ2-1; no firm D call. CDR3 length: 12 residues. CDR1 and CDR2 from the germline V gene are SGHAT and FQNNGV. CDR3 amino acids: CANSLQHNEQFF. The CDR3 DNA reads as TGTGCCAACAGCTTACAACATAATGAGCAGTTCTTC.

A word on this clonotype: With a much larger clone just one base away, this may be a read error. This sequence joins TRBV20-1 and TRBJ2-1; perhaps TRBD2 as D (5 bases). Trimming stripped 3 bases from V and 7 bases from J, with 19 bases between. This CDR3 is built from 15 residues. Germline lookup yields CDR1 DFQATT and CDR2 SNEGSKA (reference sequence). DNA of the CDR3: TGCAGTGCTAGCCCTCTAGAGGGTGGCGTTAATGAGCAGTTCTTC. It translates to CSASPLEGGVNEQFF.

The V call is TRBV7-9, the J call TRBJ2-5; perhaps TRBD1 as D (5 bases). The V end was cut by 3 bases, the J end by 13 bases, with 21 bases between. The CDR3 extends over 14 amino acids. CDR1 SEHNR and CDR2 FQNEAQ come from the germline V gene (reference sequence). The CDR3 DNA reads TGTGCCAGCAGCTTGGGGCCATACCAAGAGAGCCGGTACTTC. Protein: CASSLGPYQESRYF.

V usage is TRBV5-1 and J usage is TRBJ2-1; tentatively, D is TRBD2 (5 bases). The V end lost 6 bases, the J end lost 4 bases, and 23 bases lay between the germline ends. The CDR3 is 17 amino acids. CDR1 SGHRS and CDR2 YFSETQ come from the germline V gene. CDR3 nucleotides: TGCGCCAGCAACACTGGGGAACGGCCAGCGGCTTACAATGAGCAGTTCTTC. Its translation: CASNTGERPAAYNEQFF. Full variable domain (outside the CDR3, taken from reference TRBV5-1 and TRBJ2-1): KAGVTQTPRYLIKTRGQQVTLSCSPISGHRSVSWYQQTPGQGLQFLFEYFSETQRNKGNFPGRFSGRQFSNSRSEMNVSTLELGDSALYLCASNTGERPAAYNEQFFGPGTRLTVL.

This clonotype turned up a few times. A read error may explain this, as a much larger clone is one base away. V is TRBV5-1 and J is TRBJ2-3; 8 bases line up with TRBD2. This CDR3 is built from 15 residues. Germline V lookup: CDR1 SGHRS, CDR2 YFSETQ. CDR3 sequence: CASSPGRALTYTHYF. The CDR3 DNA sequence: TGCGCCAGCAGCCCCGGGAGGGCCTTAACATATACGCACTATTTT.

For this clonotype: At one end, the junction sequence differs from germline, possibly due to a read error. The chain combines TRBV12-3 or TRBV12-4 with TRBJ2-5; TRBD2 is a possible D gene (5 bases). The CDR3 spans 13 residues. The CDR3 nucleotides read TGTACCAGCAGTTTAGAGGGAAGCGAGACCCAGTACTTC. Its protein product is CTSSLEGSETQYF.